Below are 2 T cell receptor beta chains sequenced from a single sample in a study of cytomegalovirus exposure and HLA in healthy donors. Researchers ran the PCR with 60 Vbeta and 13 Jbeta primers. Repertoires were generated with immunoSEQ multiplex PCR, while TCRdb's copy carries only in-frame clones and drops some. The sample includes 65,000 to 90,000 clones, about 78% seen only once; the top ten take around an eighth. Sequenced: PBMCs. These receptors originate from a woman aged 35 to 49 in good health and CMV-seropositive.

The genes are TRBV4-1 and TRBJ2-3; D perhaps matches TRBD1 (6 bases). The CDR3 runs 18 residues. Trimming removed 0 bases at V and 1 base at J, with 17 bases between. Germline V gene data show CDR1 as MGHRA and CDR2 as YSYEKL. Here the CDR3 DNA reads TGCGCCAGCAGCCAAGATAGTTGGTTCGAGGGGGGCACAGATACGCAGTATTTT. Translated, it gives CASSQDSWFEGGTDTQYF.

This rearrangement joins TRBV9 to TRBJ2-1; 12 bases align to TRBD2. With V trimmed by 4 bases and J by 4 bases, 6 bases remained unmatched. The length of the CDR3 is 16 residues. Germline loops: CDR1 SGDLS, CDR2 YYNGEE. CDR3 nucleotide sequence: TGTGCCAGCAGCCCTCGGACTAGCGGGGTATACAATGAGCAGTTCTTC. Its translation: CASSPRTSGVYNEQFF.